This passage covers 22 T cell receptor beta chains from one sample sequenced in a study of blood T cell repertoires in COVID-19. This table comes from immunoSEQ multiplex PCR, and its TCRdb copy is limited to in-frame clones, with some not included. The profile shows approximately 200,000 clones, 86% of them singletons. The sequenced sample was PBMCs or T cells enriched from blood (not recorded which). All receptors derive from a woman aged 25 to 45 who had been exposed to COVID-19.

This chain links TRBV12-5 with TRBJ2-3; 9 bases line up with TRBD2. The germline V gene has CDR1 LGHNT and CDR2 FRNRAP. The CDR3 has 14 residues. Germline trimming cut 7 bases from V and 6 bases from J; bases unmatched to any gene: 8. The CDR3 reads CASAPGSGGDTQYF. The DNA of the CDR3 is TGTGCTAGTGCCCCAGGAAGCGGGGGGGATACGCAGTATTTT.

V is TRBV3-1 (or the pseudogene TRBV3-2) and J is TRBJ2-1, with TRBD1 identical over 7 bases. The germline CDR1 and CDR2 sequences are LGHDT and YNNKEL (reference sequence). The CDR3 contains 16 residues. The trim removed 5 bases at V and 2 bases at J, leaving 9 bases unmatched. The CDR3 reads CASSVRTGAAYNEQFF. The CDR3 DNA reads TGTGCCAGCAGCGTCCGAACAGGGGCGGCCTACAATGAGCAGTTCTTC.

This clone was seen more than once but under ten times. The chain links TRBV18 to TRBJ2-7, with a weak D call TRBD1 (6 bases). CDR3 length equals 13 residues. Germline CDR1 reads KGHSH; CDR2 reads LQKENI. The V end was cut by 4 bases, the J end by 4 bases, with 11 bases between. The CDR3 here is CASSLVQGYEQYF. The CDR3 DNA sequence: TGTGCCAGCTCACTAGTACAGGGTTACGAGCAGTACTTC.

The V and J genes are TRBV5-1 and TRBJ1-1; 8 nucleotides align to TRBD1. The CDR3 extends over 16 amino acids. V lost 0 bases and J lost 3; bases outside the gene matches: 7. Germline CDR1 reads SGHRS; CDR2 reads YFSETQ. The CDR3 DNA is TGCGCCAGCAGCTTGGTGGGCCAGGGGGCGGACACTGAAGCTTTCTTT. Protein sequence: CASSLVGQGADTEAFF.

This chain's CDR3 is CATNFAVLGAHQPQHF. The CDR3 bases are TGTGCTACCAACTTTGCAGTCTTAGGGGCCCATCAGCCCCAGCATTTT. This sequence joins TRBV12-5 and TRBJ1-5; weak D call: TRBD1 (5 bases). CDR1 is LGHNT, CDR2 FRNRAP, per germline. This CDR3 has 16 amino acids. Trimming left V 10 bases short and J 5 bases short, with 24 bases between.

This sequence joins TRBV12-3 or TRBV12-4 and TRBJ1-4; D not certain. V was cut by 3 bases and J by 8 bases, with 7 bases left in between. The CDR3 is made up of 12 amino acids. This CDR3 is CASSFSREKLFF. CDR3 DNA: TGTGCCAGCAGTTTTAGCCGGGAAAAACTGTTTTTT.

The chain employs TRBV9 and TRBJ2-3; 12 positions agree with TRBD2. V lost 2 bases, J lost 6 bases, and 7 bases stayed unmatched. CDR1 is SGDLS and CDR2 is YYNGEE in the germline V gene. The CDR3 totals 16 residues. CDR3 DNA sequence: TGTGCCAGCAGCGTCTGGGCTAGCGGGGGGGTTGATACGCAGTATTTT. Translating it yields CASSVWASGGVDTQYF.

The chain is built from TRBV11-2 and TRBJ2-3; 7 bases align to TRBD2. CDR3 length equals 15 residues. Germline CDR1 is SGHAT and CDR2 is FQNNGV. The J segment lost 4 bases and the V segment lost 0 bases, leaving 4 bases of the junction unmatched. The CDR3 is CASSLEGGSPDTQYF. CDR3 nucleotides: TGTGCCAGCAGCTTAGAGGGCGGGAGTCCAGATACGCAGTATTTT. Full variable domain (outside the CDR3, taken from reference TRBV11-2 and TRBJ2-3): EAGVAQSPRYKIIEKRQSVAFWCNPISGHATLYWYQQILGQGPKLLIQFQNNGVVDDSQLPKDRFSAERLKGVDSTLKIQPAKLEDSAVYLCASSLEGGSPDTQYFGPGTRLTVL.

The rearrangement links TRBV5-1 to TRBJ2-7; D perhaps matches TRBD1 (5 bases). V lost 4 bases, J lost 1 base, and 12 bases lay in between. CDR1 is SGHRS, CDR2 YFSETQ, per germline. The CDR3 extends over 14 amino acids. The CDR3 sequence: CASSLSRVSYEQYF. The DNA of the CDR3 is TGCGCCAGCAGCCTGAGCAGGGTGTCCTACGAGCAGTACTTC.

The chain recombines TRBV5-1 with TRBJ2-7; tentatively, D is TRBD1 (5 bases). Germline V gives CDR1 SGHRS, CDR2 YFSETQ. The CDR3 has 14 amino acids. Deletions cut 4 bases from V and 1 base from J, with 12 bases between. The DNA of the CDR3 is TGCGCCAGCAGCGTTGGCGACAGATCCTACGAGCAGTACTTC. It specifies CASSVGDRSYEQYF.

This clone was counted once. The CDR3 is CASSQEMRGANTGELFF. CDR3 nucleotides: TGCGCCAGCAGCCAAGAAATGCGGGGCGCGAACACCGGGGAGCTGTTTTTT. This chain links TRBV4-1 with TRBJ2-2, with D tentatively TRBD2 (6 bases). V was pared by 0 bases and J by 0 bases, with 11 bases between. The CDR3 runs to 17 residues. In germline, CDR1 is MGHRA, CDR2 YSYEKL.

The CDR3 sequence is CASSYSNPKMNTEAFF. The CDR3 nucleotides read TGTGCCAGCAGTTACTCCAATCCCAAAATGAACACTGAAGCTTTCTTT. The chain couples TRBV6-5 to TRBJ1-1; D remains ambiguous. V gave up 0 bases and J gave up 0 bases, with 11 bases separating them. Per the germline V gene, CDR1 is MNHEY and CDR2 is SVGAGI. CDR3 size: 16 residues.

The chain employs TRBV19 and TRBJ1-2; D may be TRBD1 (6 bases). The CDR3 spans 13 residues. The V gene's germline CDR1 is LNHDA and CDR2 SQIVND (reference sequence). V lost 7 bases and J lost 7, with 16 bases in between. The CDR3 is CASNLGTGTGYTF. Here the CDR3 DNA reads TGTGCCAGTAACCTCGGAACAGGGACTGGCTACACCTTC. The variable domain in full, completed from reference TRBV19 and TRBJ1-2, reads DGGITQSPKYLFRKEGQNVTLSCEQNLNHDAMYWYRQDPGQGLRLIYYSQIVNDFQKGDIAEGYSVSREKKESFPLTVTSAQKNPTAFYLCASNLGTGTGYTFGSGTRLTVV.

The chain uses TRBV6-5 and TRBJ1-2; D gene uncertain. Between the trimmed V and J ends, which lost 7 bases and 3 bases, there was a span of 15 bases. The CDR3 is 14 residues long. The germline gives CDR1 MNHEY, CDR2 SVGAGI. The CDR3, as DNA: TGTGCCAGCAACATATGGGAGGGAGACTATGGCTACACCTTC. Its protein is CASNIWEGDYGYTF.

The chain combines TRBV5-1 with TRBJ1-2, with 7 bases that match TRBD1. The germline gives CDR1 SGHRS, CDR2 YFSETQ. CDR3 length equals 13 residues. Losses at the gene ends were 4 bases for V and 4 bases for J; bases not matched to a gene: 4. The CDR3 coding sequence is TGCGCCAGCAGCGAACAGGGGACCTATGGCTACACCTTC. This encodes CASSEQGTYGYTF.

CDR3 sequence reads: CASTPSGTVTPLHF. CDR3 DNA sequence: TGCGCCAGCACACCCTCAGGGACAGTAACTCCCCTCCACTTT. The rearrangement joins TRBV10-2 to TRBJ1-6; the match to TRBD1 covers 7 bases. Germline CDR1 and CDR2: WSHSY and SAAADI. After removal of 7 bases from V and 13 bases from J, the junction contained 13 bases not matched to a gene. This CDR3 is 14 amino acids long.

CDR3 bases: TGTGCCAGCTCAAGGTTGGGACAGAGGAACACTGAAGCTTTCTTT. Encoded protein: CASSRLGQRNTEAFF. The rearrangement links TRBV18 to TRBJ1-1; 7 positions agree with TRBD1. Looked up from germline, CDR1 is KGHSH and CDR2 is LQKENI. Trimming took 5 bases from V and 1 from J; bases not matched to a gene: 7. CDR3 size: 15 residues.

V usage is TRBV9 and J usage is TRBJ1-2; the D gene is possibly TRBD1 (5 bases). Germline V gene data show CDR1 as SGDLS and CDR2 as YYNGEE. Trimming took 2 bases from V and 4 from J, leaving 9 bases between them. The CDR3 extends over 13 amino acids. For the CDR3, the DNA is TGTGCCAGCAGCGTCGGAGGGGTCTATGGCTACACCTTC. This sequence encodes CASSVGGVYGYTF.

The chain joins TRBV14 to TRBJ2-6, with D unresolved. Trimming shortened V by 5 bases and J by 0 bases, and 14 bases separated the two germline ends. The CDR3 contains 17 residues. The germline gives CDR1 SGHDN, CDR2 FVKESK. Here the CDR3 DNA reads TGTGCCAGCAGCGAGTTCTTACCGTCCTCTGGGGCCAACGTCCTGACTTTC. Amino acid sequence: CASSEFLPSSGANVLTF.

J is TRBJ1-1 and V is TRBV20-1, with 8 positions matching TRBD1. There are 13 residues in the CDR3. V lost 3 bases, J lost 11 bases, and 11 bases stayed unmatched. The V gene's germline CDR1 is DFQATT and CDR2 SNEGSKA (reference sequence). CDR3 region: CSASMAGGSTAFF. CDR3 in DNA: TGCAGTGCTAGTATGGCAGGGGGCTCTACCGCTTTCTTT.

The J gene is TRBJ1-3, the V gene TRBV11-2; 7 bases are shared with TRBD1. Unmatched junction bases numbered 6, after V lost 4 bases and J lost 0 bases. CDR1 SGHAT and CDR2 FQNNGV come from the germline V gene. This CDR3 comprises 16 residues. The DNA of the CDR3 is TGTGCCAGCAGCTCCAACAGGGGTAACTCTGGAAACACCATATATTTT. Protein sequence: CASSSNRGNSGNTIYF.

V gene TRBV3-1 (or the pseudogene TRBV3-2) combines with J gene TRBJ1-2, with 10 bases lining up with TRBD1. The length of the CDR3 is 15 residues. CDR1 is LGHDT, CDR2 YNNKEL, per germline (reference sequence). Trimming cost V 4 bases and J 8 bases; bases outside gene matches: 10. As DNA, the CDR3 is TGTGCCAGCAGCCCTCCGGGACAGGGGCTTGGAGGCTACACCTTC. Protein: CASSPPGQGLGGYTF.